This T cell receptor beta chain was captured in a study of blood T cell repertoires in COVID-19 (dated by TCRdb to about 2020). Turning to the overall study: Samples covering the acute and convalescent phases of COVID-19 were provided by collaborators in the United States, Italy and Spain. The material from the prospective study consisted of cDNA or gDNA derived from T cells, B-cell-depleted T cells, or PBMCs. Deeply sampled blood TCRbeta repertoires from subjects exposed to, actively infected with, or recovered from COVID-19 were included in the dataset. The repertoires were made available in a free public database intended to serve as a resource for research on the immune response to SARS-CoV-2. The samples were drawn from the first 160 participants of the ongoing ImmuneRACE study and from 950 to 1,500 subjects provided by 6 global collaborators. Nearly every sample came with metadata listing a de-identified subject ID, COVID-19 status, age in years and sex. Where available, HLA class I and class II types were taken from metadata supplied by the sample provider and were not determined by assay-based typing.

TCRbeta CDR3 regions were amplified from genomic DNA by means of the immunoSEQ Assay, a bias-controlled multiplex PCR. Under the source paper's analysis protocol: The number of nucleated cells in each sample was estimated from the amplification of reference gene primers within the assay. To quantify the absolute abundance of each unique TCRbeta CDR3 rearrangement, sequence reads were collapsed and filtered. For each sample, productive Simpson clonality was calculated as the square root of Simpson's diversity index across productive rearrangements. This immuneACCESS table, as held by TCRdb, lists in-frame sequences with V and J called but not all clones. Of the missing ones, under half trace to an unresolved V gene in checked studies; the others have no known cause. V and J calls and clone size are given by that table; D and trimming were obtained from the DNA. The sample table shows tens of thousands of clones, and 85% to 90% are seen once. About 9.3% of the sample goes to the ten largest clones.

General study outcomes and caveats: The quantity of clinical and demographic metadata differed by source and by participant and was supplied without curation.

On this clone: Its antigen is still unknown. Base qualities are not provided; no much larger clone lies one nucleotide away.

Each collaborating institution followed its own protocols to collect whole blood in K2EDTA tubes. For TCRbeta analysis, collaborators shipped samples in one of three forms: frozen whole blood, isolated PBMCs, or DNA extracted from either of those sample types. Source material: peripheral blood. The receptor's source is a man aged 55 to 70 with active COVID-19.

The DNA reads as follows: TGTGCCAGCAGCTCGCTAGCGGGAGGGGCAGATACGCAGTATTTT. Translated, this is CASSSLAGGADTQYF. The rearrangement joined TRBV7-3 to TRBJ2-3, and 12 bases in between align with TRBD2. At the junction V is shortened by 4 bases and J by 4 bases; bases outside the gene matches: 3. Spanning cysteine to phenylalanine, the CDR3 consists of 15 amino acids. Only CDR3 DNA is held: 45 bases, read in frame from base 1. The germline V gene provides CDR1 SGHTA and CDR2 FQGTGA.